Each of the 23 T cell receptor beta chains below was sequenced from the same sample in a study of response to subunit inactivated influenza vaccine. MiXCR was run by TCRdb on the RT-PCR reads, yielding one entry per CDR3 protein. The table shows some 640,000 distinct CDR3 sequences, with more than 11% occurring only once. The input for sequencing was PBMCs from blood, taken 14 days before vaccination. These receptors all come from a man in his fifties who received an inactivated influenza vaccine.

This chain links TRBV11-1 with TRBJ2-2, with a tentative D call TRBD2 (7 bases). CDR1 is SGHAT, CDR2 FQDESV, per germline (reference sequence). The CDR3 loop spans 18 amino acids. V dropped 5 bases and J dropped 3 bases, with 22 bases sitting between them. The CDR3 nucleotides are TGTGCCAGCAGCCCCCCGAGAGGGGGGGCGCGGGACACCGGGGAGCTGTTTTTT. It translates to CASSPPRGGARDTGELFF.

The table lists this clonotype with a few counts. The V gene is TRBV3-1, the J gene TRBJ1-1; possibly TRBD1 for D (5 bases). V was pared by 2 bases and J by 7 bases, with 11 bases between. The CDR3 runs 13 residues. CDR1 LGHDT and CDR2 YNNKEL come from the germline V gene (reference sequence). Written as DNA, the CDR3 is TGTGCCAGCAGCCAACGGGGACGAGATGAAGCTTTCTTT. This encodes CASSQRGRDEAFF.

This clonotype came up a few times. This chain joins TRBV13 and TRBJ2-5; 7 bases map to TRBD1. The CDR3 consists of 13 residues. From germline, CDR1 is PRHDT and CDR2 FYEKMQ (reference sequence). The ends lost 4 bases at V and 6 bases at J; junction bases unmatched: 5. This chain's CDR3 is CASSSRDRKTQYF. CDR3 bases: TGTGCCAGCAGCTCCCGGGACAGAAAGACCCAGTACTTC. Drawing the rest from reference TRBV13 and TRBJ2-5, the complete variable domain is AAGVIQSPRHLIKEKRETATLKCYPIPRHDTVYWYQQGPGQDPQFLISFYEKMQSDKGSIPDRFSAQQFSDYHSELNMSSLELGDSALYFCASSSRDRKTQYFGPGTRLLVL.

In nucleotides, the CDR3 is TGTGCCAGCAGCCCAAGGCCCGGGGATCCCTACAATGAGCAGTTCTTC. Residues: CASSPRPGDPYNEQFF. V gene TRBV6-1 combines with J gene TRBJ2-1; possibly TRBD2 for D (5 bases). The CDR3 loop spans 16 amino acids. Between the trimmed V and J ends, which lost 6 bases and 2 bases, there was a span of 17 bases. The germline V gene encodes CDR1 MNHNS and CDR2 SASEGT.

V usage is TRBV5-1 and J usage is TRBJ2-1; 12 positions match TRBD1. CDR3 length: 16 residues. The germline V gene encodes CDR1 SGHRS and CDR2 YFSETQ. Germline trimming cut 3 bases from V and 4 bases from J; bases unmatched to any gene: 5. The CDR3 DNA sequence: TGCGCCAGCAGCTCGGGACAGGGGGCTGTTTACAATGAGCAGTTCTTC. It translates to CASSSGQGAVYNEQFF.

This clonotype was seen many times. The V and J genes are TRBV7-2 and TRBJ2-1; D assignment may be TRBD1 or TRBD2 (5 bases each). This CDR3 contains 14 residues. CDR1 is SGHTA and CDR2 is FQGNSA in the germline V gene. V lost 5 bases, J lost 6 bases, and 14 bases lay in between. The chain's CDR3 is CASSLPKGSNEQFF. In DNA form, the CDR3 reads TGTGCCAGCAGCCTTCCTAAGGGGAGCAATGAGCAGTTCTTC.

This clonotype occurred many times. The DNA of the CDR3 is TGTGCCAGCAGTTTCCAGCGGGTTTTCTACAATGAGCAGTTCTTC. As protein: CASSFQRVFYNEQFF. The genes are TRBV28 and TRBJ2-1, with D possibly being TRBD2 (6 bases). Germline CDR1 is MDHEN and CDR2 is SYDVKM. The CDR3 sequence is 15 residues long. With 3 bases removed from V and 3 bases from J, the gap between germline ends came to 12 bases. Filled out from reference TRBV28 and TRBJ2-1, the complete variable domain reads DVKVTQSSRYLVKRTGEKVFLECVQDMDHENMFWYRQDPGLGLRLIYFSYDVKMKEKGDIPEGYSVSREKKERFSLILESASTNQTSMYLCASSFQRVFYNEQFFGPGTRLTVL.

The table lists this clonotype with many counts. V gene TRBV6-2 or TRBV6-3 combines with J gene TRBJ2-2, with 7 bases identical to TRBD1. The V segment lost 7 bases and the J segment 0 bases; nucleotides outside the gene matches: 5. The V gene's germline CDR1 is MNHEY and CDR2 SVGEGT. The CDR3 length is 15 residues. In nucleotides, the CDR3 is TGTGCCAGCACCCTTGACAGGGCGAACACCGGGGAGCTGTTTTTT. As protein: CASTLDRANTGELFF.

The chain recombines TRBV4-2 with TRBJ2-7; 8 bases align to TRBD2. V lost 3 bases to trimming and J lost 3 bases; unmatched junction nucleotides: 4. This CDR3 has 14 amino acids. Germline CDR1 is LGHNA and CDR2 is YNFKEQ. The CDR3 region has the DNA TGTGCCAGCAGCCACCAGCGGGGGATCTACGAGCAGTACTTC. Translation: CASSHQRGIYEQYF.

In this sample, this clonotype turned up a few times. J is TRBJ2-1 and V is TRBV6-2 or TRBV6-3; maybe TRBD2 (5 bases). CDR3 length: 13 amino acids. The germline V and J ends were trimmed by 5 bases and 9 bases, with 14 bases remaining between them. Germline CDR1 reads MNHEY; CDR2 reads SVGEGT. The CDR3 sequence: CASSLLGISEQFF. The CDR3, as DNA: TGTGCCAGCAGTCTACTAGGCATTAGTGAGCAGTTCTTC.

This sequence joins TRBV18 and TRBJ1-5; D gene uncertain. Trimming removed 3 bases from V and 6 bases from J, with 9 bases in between. This CDR3 comprises 13 residues. Germline-derived CDR1 and CDR2 are KGHSH and LQKENI. The DNA for the CDR3 is TGTGCCAGCTCACCTCACAATAGTCAGCCCCAGCATTTT. It codes for CASSPHNSQPQHF.

The chain is built from TRBV4-3 and TRBJ2-3; the D call may be TRBD1 or TRBD2 (5 bases each). Germline V lookup: CDR1 LGHNA, CDR2 YSLEER. V was clipped by 4 bases and J by 0 bases, with 11 bases between them. The CDR3 is 15 residues long. Here the CDR3 DNA reads TGCGCCAGCAGCCGGGGGACGACTAGCACAGATACGCAGTATTTT. Its protein is CASSRGTTSTDTQYF.

In its sample, this clonotype was seen a few times. The chain combines TRBV12-3 or TRBV12-4 with TRBJ2-7, with D unclear. The CDR3 totals 12 residues. V was shortened by 2 bases and J by 3 bases, with 5 bases between the two germline ends. DNA of the CDR3: TGTGCCAGCAGTTTATTTGGCTACGAGCAGTACTTC. Its translation is CASSLFGYEQYF.

The V gene is TRBV28, the J gene TRBJ2-1; 12 bases match TRBD2. This CDR3 region has 17 residues. V dropped 3 bases and J dropped 7; count of bases not matched to a gene: 10. From germline, CDR1 is MDHEN and CDR2 SYDVKM. The CDR3 region is CASSFLGLAGSKNEQFF. Here the CDR3 DNA reads TGTGCCAGCAGTTTCCTCGGACTAGCGGGGTCTAAGAATGAGCAGTTCTTC. Supplemented by reference TRBV28 and TRBJ2-1, the full variable domain reads DVKVTQSSRYLVKRTGEKVFLECVQDMDHENMFWYRQDPGLGLRLIYFSYDVKMKEKGDIPEGYSVSREKKERFSLILESASTNQTSMYLCASSFLGLAGSKNEQFFGPGTRLTVL.

This clonotype was counted only a few times. Here the CDR3 reads CASSTVSSYNSPLHF. In nucleotides, the CDR3 is TGTGCCAGCAGTACCGTGAGCTCCTATAATTCACCCCTCCACTTT. The genes are TRBV27 and TRBJ1-6, with no clear D. The V end was cut by 5 bases, the J end by 0 bases, with 8 bases between. Germline V gene sequence: CDR1 MNHEY, CDR2 SMNVEV (reference sequence). The length of the CDR3 is 15 residues.

This clonotype was picked up a small number of times. The rearrangement links TRBV29-1 to TRBJ2-1; D gene unclear. The V and J ends lost 4 bases and 6 bases respectively, with 10 bases between them. This CDR3 has 12 residues. Germline V lookup: CDR1 SQVTM, CDR2 ANQGSEA. Here the CDR3 DNA reads TGCAGCGTTGCGGGTGGCAGCAATGAGCAGTTCTTC. This translates into CSVAGGSNEQFF.

J is TRBJ2-1 and V is TRBV7-8; 13 positions agree with TRBD2. Germline CDR1 and CDR2: SGHVS and FQNEAQ. The V and J ends lost 5 bases and 7 bases, in that order; junction bases with no gene match: 11. This CDR3 contains 17 residues. The CDR3 DNA reads TGTGCCAGCAGCCCAACGGGACTAGCGGGGACTTGGAATGAGCAGTTCTTC. Its protein is CASSPTGLAGTWNEQFF.

This clonotype has only a few counts. The rearrangement uses TRBV20-1 and TRBJ2-1; 10 bases map to TRBD2. Trimming took 6 bases from V and 9 from J; bases not matched to a gene: 14. This CDR3 region has 15 residues. Germline-derived CDR1 and CDR2 are DFQATT and SNEGSKA (reference sequence). The CDR3, as DNA: TGCAGTGCCCACGAACTAGCGGGACCTCGGGTTGAGCAGTTCTTC. This encodes CSAHELAGPRVEQFF.

A few counts support this clonotype. The genes are TRBV11-2 and TRBJ2-5, with D unresolved. Trimming pared 5 bases from V and 1 base from J, leaving 17 bases between. Germline V gene sequence: CDR1 SGHAT, CDR2 FQNNGV. The length of the CDR3 is 16 residues. CDR3 sequence (DNA): TGTGCCAGCAGCACCCTCCCACCAGGCCTCCAAGAGACCCAGTACTTC. Encoded protein: CASSTLPPGLQETQYF.

The chain links TRBV12-3 or TRBV12-4 to TRBJ1-6; 8 bases align to TRBD1. The junction had 3 bases not matched to a gene; V was cut back by 3 bases and J by 5 bases. There are 15 residues in the CDR3. The CDR3 loop reads CASSFGDRNNSPLHF. In nucleotides, the CDR3 is TGTGCCAGCAGTTTTGGGGACAGGAATAATTCACCCCTCCACTTT.

The chain uses TRBV11-1 and TRBJ2-2, with 14 bases fitting TRBD2. Germline V gene sequence: CDR1 SGHAT, CDR2 FQDESV (reference sequence). V lost 5 bases to trimming and J lost 1 base; unmatched junction nucleotides: 9. There are 19 residues in the CDR3. The CDR3 reads CASSPPTSGGAWNTGELFF. In nucleotides, the CDR3 is TGTGCCAGCAGCCCTCCGACTAGCGGGGGGGCCTGGAACACCGGGGAGCTGTTTTTT. Full variable domain (rest looked up from reference TRBV11-1 and TRBJ2-2): EAEVAQSPRYKITEKSQAVAFWCDPISGHATLYWYRQILGQGPELLVQFQDESVVDDSQLPKDRFSAERLKGVDSTLKIQPAELGDSAMYLCASSPPTSGGAWNTGELFFGEGSRLTVL.

This clonotype has a handful of counts. This chain connects TRBV19 to TRBJ2-7; 9 bases are a match to TRBD1. After removal of 1 base from V and 4 bases from J, the junction contained 5 bases not matched to a gene. Germline V gene sequence: CDR1 LNHDA, CDR2 SQIVND (reference sequence). CDR3 length equals 15 residues. DNA of the CDR3: TGTGCCAGTAGTATAGCTCCGGGACAGGGTTACGAGCAGTACTTC. Translated: CASSIAPGQGYEQYF.

The V call is TRBV5-1, the J call TRBJ2-3, with 12 bases matching TRBD2. Germline V gene sequence: CDR1 SGHRS, CDR2 YFSETQ. The CDR3 loop spans 19 amino acids. J lost 2 bases, V lost 4 bases, and 14 bases had no gene match. CDR3: CASSPGWTSGALLTDTQYF. The CDR3 nucleotides read TGCGCCAGCAGCCCCGGATGGACTAGCGGGGCCCTACTCACAGATACGCAGTATTTT.